The following is a T cell receptor (beta chain) sequence with its context. What it binds is unknown. This sample was taken from a study of somatic mutations in cytotoxic T cells in rheumatoid arthritis. Study details: Each patient's diagnosis was followed right away by a blood draw (roughly 30 ml EDTA), before any treatment. Among the T-cell populations stained with V beta antibodies, some were separated by flow sorting at nearly 100% purity, including V beta1+ cells whose TCRB was sequenced.

This CDR3 contains 14 residues. V dropped 0 bases and J dropped 7 bases, with 7 bases sitting between them. Germline V CDR1 and CDR2: MGHRA, YSYEKL. Some clones are missing from TCRdb's copy, which holds only in-frame ones; the method was immunoSEQ multiplex PCR. Here the sample spans 4,000 to 4,500 clones, 79% being singletons. General observations from the study: Researchers did not know the antigen targets of the expanded CD8+ clones. The largest CD8+ clone made up over 20% of CD8+ cells in about an eighth of the roughly 60 patients.

The specimen was CD8+ T cells sorted from blood. This chain connects TRBV4-1 to TRBJ1-6, with unresolved D. The clonotype was recovered from an adult with rheumatoid arthritis. CDR3 sequence (DNA): TGCGCCAGCAGCCAAGATGTTGGGAATTCACCCCTCCACTTT. Protein product: CASSQDVGNSPLHF.